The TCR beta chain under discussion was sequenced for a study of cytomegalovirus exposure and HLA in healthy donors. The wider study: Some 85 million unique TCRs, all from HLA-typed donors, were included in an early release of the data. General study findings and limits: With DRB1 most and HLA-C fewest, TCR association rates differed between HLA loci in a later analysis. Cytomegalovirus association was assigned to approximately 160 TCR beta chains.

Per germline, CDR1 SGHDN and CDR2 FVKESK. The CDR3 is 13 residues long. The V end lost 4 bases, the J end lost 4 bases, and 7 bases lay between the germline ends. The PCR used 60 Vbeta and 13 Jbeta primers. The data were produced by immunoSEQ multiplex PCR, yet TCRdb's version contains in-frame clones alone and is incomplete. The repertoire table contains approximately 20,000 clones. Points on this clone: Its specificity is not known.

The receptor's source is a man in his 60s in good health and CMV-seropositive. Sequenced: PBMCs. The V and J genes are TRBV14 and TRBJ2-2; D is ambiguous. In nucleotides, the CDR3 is TGTGCCAGCAGCCTACAGATCACCGGGGAGCTGTTTTTT. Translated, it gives CASSLQITGELFF.